A single sample gave rise to the 4 T cell receptor beta chains below, sequenced in a study of tissue T cells after allogeneic stem cell transplantation. The method was immunoSEQ multiplex PCR; TCRdb's version includes in-frame clones alone and lacks a portion of them. The table has 2,000 to 2,500 clones, about half seen once. Time point here: mouse harvest day 14 after allogeneic transplant. Each mouse received 10^7 T-cell-depleted marrow cells plus 10^6 splenic CD5+ T cells by tail vein. Material for sequencing was lymph node tissue. These receptors were obtained from a female BALB/c mouse given C57BL/6 T cells with graft-versus-host disease after an allogeneic hematopoietic cell transplant.

To note about this clone: These gene names are mouse names. The read stops 1 residue short of the end of the CDR3; the missing end is completed from the germline J gene. The rearrangement links TRBV3 to TRBJ1-3; 8 bases match TRBD1. With V trimmed by 3 bases and J by 3 bases, 1 base remained unmatched. This CDR3 comprises 14 residues. Germline loops: CDR1 SNHLY, CDR2 FYNGKV (reference sequence). The CDR3 loop reads CASSLTGVGNTLYF. The sequenced CDR3 bases are TGTGCCAGCAGCTTGACAGGGGTTGGAAATACGCTCTAT.

In the case of this clone: Gene names and germline refer to mouse. The read gets to within 1 residue of the CDR3 end, and the germline J gene fills in the rest. This chain connects TRBV26 to TRBJ2-2; the match to TRBD1 covers 7 bases. J lost 2 bases, V lost 2 bases, and 2 bases had no gene match. The CDR3 runs to 15 residues. Germline V gene lookup returns CDR1 KGHPV and CDR2 FQNQEV (reference sequence). Incomplete CDR3 DNA: TGTGCCAGCAGTCTGAGGACAGGTAACACCGGGCAGCTCTAC. Protein sequence: CASSLRTGNTGQLY. The entire CDR3 protein reads CASSLRTGNTGQLYF.

With regard to this clone: Mouse gene names and germline throughout. The read ends 1 residue before the CDR3 terminus; that terminus is restored from the germline J gene. The chain has TRBV26 and TRBJ2-3, with D hard to call. The V and J ends lost 3 bases and 0 bases respectively, with 7 bases between them. The CDR3 sequence is 14 residues long. In germline, CDR1 is KGHPV, CDR2 FQNQEV (reference sequence). The sequenced part of the CDR3 DNA is TGTGCCAGCAGTCTCGGAGTTAGTGCAGAAACGCTGTAT. Encoded protein: CASSLGVSAETLY. The entire CDR3 protein is CASSLGVSAETLYF.

By share of the sample, this clone is medium-sized (0.01 to 0.1%). Each gene name is a mouse one. Read sequence stops 1 residue before the CDR3 end, and the germline J gene provides the missing end. The rearrangement uses TRBV19 and TRBJ1-4; 9 positions agree with TRBD1. Germline V gene lookup returns CDR1 FNHDT and CDR2 SITEND (reference sequence). The CDR3 runs to 14 residues. V was clipped by 6 bases and J by 7 bases; unmatched bases: 7. CDR3 bases read: TGTGCCAGCACCCCCGGGACAGGGTGCGAAAGATTATTT. It encodes CASTPGTGCERLF. The whole CDR3 region reads CASTPGTGCERLFF.